This T cell receptor (beta chain) was sequenced during a study of response to subunit inactivated influenza vaccine. V gave up 4 bases and J gave up 3 bases; unmatched junction bases: 5. This CDR3 has 15 residues. The germline V gene has CDR1 SGHVS and CDR2 FQNEAQ. TCRdb reprocessed the RT-PCR reads with MiXCR, giving one entry per CDR3 protein. The table shows around 570,000 distinct CDR3 sequences, with less than 8% occurring only once. On this clonotype: Its matching antigen is unknown.

Whole-study results and caveats: Only a handful of new T cells, the authors suggested, are recruited with each seasonal influenza vaccination.

The sequenced sample was PBMCs from blood, obtained approximately 25 months after vaccination. The chain is built from TRBV7-8 and TRBJ2-7, with TRBD2 identical over 11 bases. The sequence was collected from a man aged 50 to 75 who received an inactivated influenza vaccine. The CDR3: CASSSTSGGIYEQYF. The CDR3 DNA reads TGTGCCAGCAGCTCAACTAGCGGGGGAATCTACGAGCAGTACTTC.